The 32 T cell receptor beta chains below come from one sample, sequenced in a study of CD8 T cells in ankylosing spondylitis. TCRdb re-called the 5' RACE reads through MiXCR, storing one row per CDR3 protein. Of hundreds of thousands of distinct CDR3 sequences listed, 8% to 10% are singletons. Sequenced: blood, either unsorted or a sorted T cell fraction (not recorded which). The origin of the receptors is a female donor with ankylosing spondylitis or in good health (not recorded which).

The sample holds many counts of this clonotype. CDR3 sequence: CASSGLTGTGGNEQFF. The CDR3 coding sequence is TGTGCCAGCAGTGGCTTAACCGGGACAGGGGGCAATGAGCAGTTCTTC. The rearrangement links TRBV25-1 to TRBJ2-1; 11 bases match TRBD1. This CDR3 contains 16 residues. Looked up from germline, CDR1 is MGHDK and CDR2 is SYGVNS. V lost 4 bases and J lost 6; bases outside the gene matches: 8.

Points on this clonotype: One base away lies a much larger clone, so this may be a sequencing read error. The J gene is TRBJ2-1, the V gene TRBV12-3 or TRBV12-4, with D possibly matching TRBD2 (5 bases). The CDR3 totals 14 residues. Trimming pared 1 base from V and 8 bases from J, leaving 12 bases between. CDR3: CASSLGLAIDEQFF. The CDR3 DNA follows: TGTGCCAGCAGTTTAGGGCTAGCCATCGATGAGCAGTTCTTC.

This clonotype was found many times. V gene TRBV6-2 or TRBV6-3 combines with J gene TRBJ1-2; tentatively, D is TRBD1 (5 bases). The CDR3 is made up of 14 amino acids. The V end lost 6 bases, the J end lost 4 bases, and 15 bases lay between the germline ends. Per germline, CDR1 MNHEY and CDR2 SVGEGT. Here the CDR3 DNA reads TGTGCCAGCAGAGGCAGCGAGGGGCCCTATGGCTACACCTTC. Encoded protein: CASRGSEGPYGYTF.

This clonotype has ten or more counts. The chain couples TRBV15 to TRBJ1-1, with no clear D. Trimming pared 5 bases from V and 3 bases from J, leaving 10 bases between. The length of the CDR3 is 13 residues. Per germline, CDR1 LNHNV and CDR2 YYDKDF (reference sequence). The CDR3 region is CATSGVLDTEAFF. DNA of the CDR3: TGTGCCACCAGCGGGGTGTTGGACACTGAAGCTTTCTTT.

This clonotype has only a few counts. The CDR3 DNA is TGTGCCACCAGCAGAGACAGTAAGAGCAATCAGCCCCAGCATTTT. Translated: CATSRDSKSNQPQHF. The chain is built from TRBV15 and TRBJ1-5; D is uncertain. The ends were cut back, 0 bases at V and 1 base at J, with 7 bases in the middle. This CDR3 spans 15 amino acids. Germline V gene lookup returns CDR1 LNHNV and CDR2 YYDKDF (reference sequence).

Ten or more counts support this clonotype. V usage is TRBV20-1 and J usage is TRBJ2-3; maybe TRBD1 (6 bases). Germline assignment: CDR1 DFQATT and CDR2 SNEGSKA (reference sequence). The CDR3 loop spans 12 amino acids. The germline V and J ends were trimmed by 8 bases and 3 bases, with 12 bases remaining between them. CDR3 DNA sequence: TGCAGTTTCACCCAGGGGACAGATACGCAGTATTTT. Amino acid sequence: CSFTQGTDTQYF.

Comments on this clonotype: Compared with germline, one end of the junction differs, possibly owing to a read error. The chain has TRBV5-1 and TRBJ1-4; D not certain. This CDR3 is built from 14 residues. Germline V gene data show CDR1 as SGHRS and CDR2 as YFSETQ. In nucleotides, the CDR3 is TGCGCCAGCGGCTTGAAGGACGGTGGGGAAAAACTGTTTTTT. It yields the protein CASGLKDGGEKLFF.

This clonotype was recorded at least ten times. The chain recombines TRBV5-1 with TRBJ1-6; 8 bases are shared with TRBD1. Looked up from germline, CDR1 is SGHRS and CDR2 is YFSETQ. The length of the CDR3 is 15 residues. The V and J ends lost 4 bases and 5 bases, in that order; junction bases with no gene match: 5. In nucleotides, the CDR3 is TGCGCCAGCAGCGTAGTGACAGGGGATAATTCACCCCTCCACTTT. Its protein is CASSVVTGDNSPLHF.

Concerning this clonotype itself: Given a much more abundant clone one base away, this may be a read error. V and J are TRBV7-6 and TRBJ1-1; D gene uncertain. This CDR3 contains 13 residues. The germline V gene has CDR1 SGHVS and CDR2 FNYEAQ. This chain's CDR3 is CASNLARHTEAFF. The CDR3 nucleotides are TGTGCCAGCAACTTAGCCCGGCACACTGAAGCTTTCTTT.

This clonotype turned up a few times. This chain joins TRBV5-5 and TRBJ2-2; no clear D gene. The length of the CDR3 is 15 residues. Germline V CDR1 and CDR2: SGHKS, YYEKEE (reference sequence). The ends were cut back, 3 bases at V and 3 bases at J, with 12 bases in the middle. The CDR3 reads CASSSRGEHTGELFF. Written as DNA, the CDR3 is TGTGCCAGCAGCTCCCGAGGAGAGCACACCGGGGAGCTGTTTTTT.

This clonotype was seen only a few times. The V call is TRBV6-4, the J call TRBJ2-7; D perhaps matches TRBD2 (6 bases). Germline-derived CDR1 and CDR2 are MRHNA and SNTAGT. Trimming pared 0 bases from V and 3 bases from J, leaving 18 bases between. The CDR3 loop spans 17 amino acids. The CDR3 region is CASSDSHMVAGIYEQYF. The CDR3 DNA sequence: TGTGCCAGCAGTGACTCGCATATGGTCGCGGGAATCTACGAGCAGTACTTC.

This clonotype was seen a few times. This sequence joins TRBV7-9 and TRBJ1-2; 7 nucleotides match TRBD1. V trimming: 2 bases; J trimming: 4 bases; junction bases outside the gene matches: 7. This CDR3 has 15 residues. From germline, CDR1 is SEHNR and CDR2 FQNEAQ (reference sequence). CDR3 sequence: CASSLLGQSPYGYTF. The CDR3 DNA follows: TGTGCCAGCAGCTTATTGGGACAGAGCCCCTATGGCTACACCTTC.

This clonotype has ten or more counts. The chain uses TRBV29-1 and TRBJ1-5; D is possibly TRBD1 (5 bases). Germline CDR1 reads SQVTM; CDR2 reads ANQGSEA. CDR3 length: 13 amino acids. Trimming pared 4 bases from V and 4 bases from J, leaving 11 bases between. The CDR3 region is CSVGGEGNQPQHF. The CDR3 nucleotides are TGCAGCGTTGGAGGGGAGGGGAATCAGCCCCAGCATTTT.

Of note for this clonotype: This may be a read error, as it is one base from a much larger clone. This rearrangement joins TRBV5-7 to TRBJ2-1, with 12 bases that match TRBD2. TRBV5-7 counts as an open reading frame of uncertain function. The CDR3 totals 17 residues. Trimming cost V 5 bases and J 6 bases; bases outside gene matches: 12. Here the CDR3 DNA reads TGTGCCAGCAGGGAAACTAGCGGGAGGACTCGTAGCAATGAGCAGTTCTTC. This encodes CASRETSGRTRSNEQFF.

Of note for this clonotype: A much bigger clone sits one base away, suggesting this may be a read error. This chain links TRBV5-1 with TRBJ2-1; D is possibly TRBD1 (5 bases). Germline V gives CDR1 SGHRS, CDR2 YFSETQ. The CDR3 covers 13 residues. V was cut by 3 bases and J by 6 bases, with 10 bases left in between. CDR3 sequence (DNA): TGCGCCAGCAGCTCGTGGGGCTCCAATGAGCAGTTCTTC. This sequence encodes CASSSWGSNEQFF.

This clonotype was counted many times. The V gene is TRBV5-1, the J gene TRBJ1-5; 9 nucleotides align to TRBD1. Per the germline V gene, CDR1 is SGHRS and CDR2 is YFSETQ. Losses at the gene ends were 4 bases for V and 5 bases for J; bases not matched to a gene: 4. The CDR3 is 14 residues long. The CDR3 DNA is TGCGCCAGCAGCCCGGGGACAGGGTATCAGCCCCAGCATTTT. Its protein product is CASSPGTGYQPQHF.

In this sample, this clonotype turned up many times. The V and J genes are TRBV19 and TRBJ1-1; D unresolved. The CDR3 has 12 residues. V lost 8 bases and J 2 bases, leaving 9 bases between the germline ends. Per the germline V gene, CDR1 is LNHDA and CDR2 is SQIVND (reference sequence). This CDR3 reads CASRPSNTEAFF. The CDR3 nucleotides read TGTGCCAGTCGGCCCTCCAACACTGAAGCTTTCTTT.

In the case of this clonotype: The CDR3 does not close with the conserved phenylalanine or tryptophan, likely indicating a read error. The chain recombines TRBV7-7 with TRBJ2-3, with 13 bases identical to TRBD2. The length of the CDR3 is 16 residues. Germline V gives CDR1 SSHAT, CDR2 FNYEAQ (reference sequence). In DNA, the CDR3 is TGTGCCAGCAACTTAGGACTAGCGGGAGACGAAGATACGCAGTATTTA. Translation gives CASNLGLAGDEDTQYL.

This clonotype showed up many times. The genes are TRBV20-1 and TRBJ2-7, with a tentative D call TRBD1 (5 bases). Trimming shortened V by 5 bases and J by 3 bases, and 11 bases separated the two germline ends. Germline V gene data show CDR1 as DFQATT and CDR2 as SNEGSKA (reference sequence). The CDR3 totals 12 residues. The CDR3 here is CSAHRRSYEQYF. In DNA, the CDR3 is TGCAGTGCTCACAGGCGTAGCTACGAGCAGTACTTC.

This clonotype was counted at least ten times. V gene TRBV5-5 combines with J gene TRBJ2-1, with no clear D. Germline V gene sequence: CDR1 SGHKS, CDR2 YYEKEE (reference sequence). Deletions cut 3 bases from V and 0 bases from J, with 16 bases between. This CDR3 comprises 17 residues. DNA for the CDR3: TGTGCCAGCAGCTGGATAGTTGGTCAGAGCTCCTACAATGAGCAGTTCTTC. This codes for CASSWIVGQSSYNEQFF.

In this sample, this clonotype turned up a few times. The chain has TRBV2 and TRBJ1-5; D is undetermined. V lost 0 bases and J lost 15, with 15 bases in between. Germline assignment: CDR1 SNHLY and CDR2 FYNNEI. This CDR3 is 13 amino acids long. CDR3 protein: CASSEALRVLGHF. CDR3 nucleotides: TGTGCCAGCAGTGAAGCGCTTCGGGTCCTCGGGCATTTT.

This clonotype appeared many times. The chain carries TRBV15 and TRBJ1-3; 7 nucleotides agree with TRBD1. V gave up 6 bases and J gave up 7 bases; unmatched junction bases: 6. The CDR3 runs 13 residues. The germline V gene has CDR1 LNHNV and CDR2 YYDKDF (reference sequence). This CDR3 is CATREGARNTIYF. As DNA, the CDR3 is TGTGCCACCAGGGAGGGGGCGCGGAACACCATATATTTT.

This clonotype was counted many times. This chain connects TRBV7-2 to TRBJ2-1; no clear D gene. The CDR3 is 15 amino acids. V lost 6 bases, J lost 0 bases, and 12 bases lay in between. The germline V gene has CDR1 SGHTA and CDR2 FQGNSA. The DNA of the CDR3 is TGTGCCAGCAGTCCTCGTGGTAACTCCTACAATGAGCAGTTCTTC. This sequence encodes CASSPRGNSYNEQFF.

This clonotype was seen many times. Possible read error: a much larger clone is one base away. The chain employs TRBV11-1 and TRBJ1-2, with 7 bases that match TRBD1. The CDR3 loop spans 12 amino acids. Trimming cost V 5 bases and J 4 bases; bases outside gene matches: 1. Germline V CDR1 and CDR2: SGHAT, FQDESV (reference sequence). CDR3 nucleotide sequence: TGTGCCAGCAGCCGGGACAGCTATGGCTACACCTTC. Amino acids: CASSRDSYGYTF. The variable domain in full, with the rest retrieved from reference TRBV11-1 and TRBJ1-2, is EAEVAQSPRYKITEKSQAVAFWCDPISGHATLYWYRQILGQGPELLVQFQDESVVDDSQLPKDRFSAERLKGVDSTLKIQPAELGDSAMYLCASSRDSYGYTFGSGTRLTVV.

This clonotype has at least ten counts. CDR3 loop: CASSLLFGVAKNIQYF. The CDR3 region has the DNA TGTGCCAGCAGTCTCCTTTTTGGGGTAGCCAAAAACATTCAGTACTTC. The chain has TRBV12-3 or TRBV12-4 and TRBJ2-4, with unresolved D. The CDR3 covers 16 residues. Trimming stripped 5 bases from V and 0 bases from J, with 14 bases between.

This clonotype was seen a handful of times. This chain uses TRBV4-3 with TRBJ2-2; D is unresolved. CDR3 size: 13 residues. V lost 4 bases to trimming and J lost 6 bases, with 9 bases between them. Germline CDR1 LGHNA, CDR2 YSLEER. Here the CDR3 reads CASSPRTPGELFF. CDR3 DNA: TGCGCCAGCAGCCCTCGGACCCCCGGGGAGCTGTTTTTT.

This clonotype occurred a few times. This sequence may be a read error, since a much larger clone differs from it by one base. The J gene is TRBJ2-3, the V gene TRBV20-1, with 10 bases aligning to TRBD2. The J segment lost 6 bases and the V segment lost 4 bases, leaving 1 base of the junction unmatched. Germline CDR1 reads DFQATT; CDR2 reads SNEGSKA (reference sequence). The CDR3 is 12 amino acids. CDR3: CSANSGRDTQYF. For the CDR3, the DNA is TGCAGTGCTAATAGCGGGAGGGATACGCAGTATTTT.

This sequence joins TRBV4-1 and TRBJ2-2, with D possibly matching TRBD2 (6 bases). This CDR3 is 17 amino acids long. Looked up from germline, CDR1 is MGHRA and CDR2 is YSYEKL. V lost 0 bases, J lost 3 bases, and 14 bases lay in between. CDR3 in DNA: TGCGCCAGCAGCCAAGATGGTCTAGCGCCTGACACCGGGGAGCTGTTTTTT. Translating it yields CASSQDGLAPDTGELFF.

On this clonotype: A read error may be the cause here, since a much bigger clone is one base away. The J gene is TRBJ1-1, the V gene TRBV20-1; 8 bases map to TRBD1. Germline values: CDR1 DFQATT, CDR2 SNEGSKA (reference sequence). The J segment lost 6 bases and the V segment lost 2 bases, leaving 11 bases of the junction unmatched. The CDR3 runs to 15 residues. CDR3 in amino acids: CSARSGQDAIAEAFF. The CDR3 DNA reads TGCAGTGCTAGATCGGGACAGGACGCCATCGCTGAAGCTTTCTTT.

This clonotype was observed at least ten times. The rearrangement uses TRBV7-9 and TRBJ2-1, with D possibly TRBD1 on 6 matching bases. CDR1 is SEHNR and CDR2 is FQNEAQ in the germline V gene (reference sequence). The CDR3 sequence is 16 residues long. V lost 5 bases to trimming and J lost 0 bases, with 14 bases between them. The CDR3 region is CASSPGTFYSYNEQFF. CDR3 nucleotide sequence: TGTGCCAGCAGCCCCGGGACATTTTACTCCTACAATGAGCAGTTCTTC.

Many counts were recorded for this clonotype. The chain carries TRBV12-3 or TRBV12-4 and TRBJ2-7, with 8 bases aligning to TRBD1. Trimming removed 1 base from V and 11 bases from J; junction bases left unmatched: 7. This CDR3 comprises 13 residues. The CDR3 loop reads CASSLGQGAREYF. The CDR3 region has the DNA TGTGCCAGCAGTTTAGGGCAGGGGGCACGAGAGTACTTC.

This clonotype has ten or more counts. The CDR3 protein is CASSTRARGGNTEAFF. CDR3 in DNA: TGTGCCAGCAGTACCCGAGCCCGGGGTGGGAACACTGAAGCTTTCTTT. The chain links TRBV6-2 or TRBV6-3 to TRBJ1-1; no definite D call. CDR1 MNHEY and CDR2 SVGEGT come from the germline V gene. CDR3 length: 16 amino acids. V was shortened by 5 bases and J by 1 base, with 17 bases between the two germline ends.